The present TCR beta chain was sequenced within a study of monozygotic twins with inflammatory bowel disease. Worth noting for this clonotype: Its antigen is still unknown.

Template-switch reactions added UMIs with a 6-nucleotide sample barcode. TCRdb reprocessed the 5' RACE reads and reports one entry per CDR3 protein, with no DNA. In total, the table holds 350,000 to 500,000 distinct CDR3 sequences. This CDR3 comprises 15 residues. Germline assignment: CDR1 SGHRS and CDR2 YFSETQ. Regarding the study as a whole: No repertoire similarity difference was seen between concordant and discordant twins; power was possibly limited.

Collection yielded roughly 2.5 ml of blood per donor. Sequences were obtained from blood. This TCR was sampled from a human donor with ulcerative colitis or Crohn's disease, or a healthy co-twin of an affected twin (not recorded which). The rearrangement links TRBV5-1 to TRBJ2-2; the TCRdb call, TRBD1, lacks DNA for checking. CDR3 in amino acids: CASSAGQVNTGELFF.